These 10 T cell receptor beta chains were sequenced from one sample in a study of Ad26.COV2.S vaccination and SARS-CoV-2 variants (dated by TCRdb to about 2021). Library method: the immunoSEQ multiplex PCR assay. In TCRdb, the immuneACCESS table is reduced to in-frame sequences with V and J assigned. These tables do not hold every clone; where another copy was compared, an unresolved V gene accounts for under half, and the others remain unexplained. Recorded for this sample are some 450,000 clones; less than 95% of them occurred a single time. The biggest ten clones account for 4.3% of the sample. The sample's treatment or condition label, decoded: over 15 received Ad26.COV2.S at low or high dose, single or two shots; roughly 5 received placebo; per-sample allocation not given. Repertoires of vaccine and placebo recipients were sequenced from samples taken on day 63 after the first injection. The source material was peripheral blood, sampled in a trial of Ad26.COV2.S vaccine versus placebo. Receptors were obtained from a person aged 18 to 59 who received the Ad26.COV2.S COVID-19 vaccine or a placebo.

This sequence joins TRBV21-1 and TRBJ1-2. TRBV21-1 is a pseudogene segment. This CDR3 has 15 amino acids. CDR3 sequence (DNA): TGTGCCAAAAGCGAGCGGCCCTTAACTAACTATGGCTACACCTTC. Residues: CAKSERPLTNYGYTF.

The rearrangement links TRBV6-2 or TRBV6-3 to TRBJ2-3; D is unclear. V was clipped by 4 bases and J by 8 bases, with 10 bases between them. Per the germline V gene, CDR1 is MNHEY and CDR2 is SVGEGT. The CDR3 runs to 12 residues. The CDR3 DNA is TGTGCCAGCAGTTCAACCCGGACTACGCAGTATTTT. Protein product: CASSSTRTTQYF.

CDR3 amino acids: CASSSQGIEGYTF. The CDR3, as DNA: TGTGCCAGCAGCTCACAGGGGATAGAGGGCTACACCTTC. V gene TRBV5-6 combines with J gene TRBJ1-2; 7 bases agree with TRBD1. Looked up from germline, CDR1 is SGHDT and CDR2 is YYEEEE. Trimming removed 3 bases from V and 8 bases from J; junction bases left unmatched: 7. The CDR3 extends over 13 amino acids.

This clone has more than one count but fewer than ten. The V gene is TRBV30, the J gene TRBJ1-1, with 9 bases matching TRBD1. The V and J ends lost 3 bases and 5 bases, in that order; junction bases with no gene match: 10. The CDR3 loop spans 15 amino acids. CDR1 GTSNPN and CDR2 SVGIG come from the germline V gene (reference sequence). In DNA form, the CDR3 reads TGTGCCTGGAGGCGATCGGGACAGGGTTTTACTGAAGCTTTCTTT. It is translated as CAWRRSGQGFTEAFF.

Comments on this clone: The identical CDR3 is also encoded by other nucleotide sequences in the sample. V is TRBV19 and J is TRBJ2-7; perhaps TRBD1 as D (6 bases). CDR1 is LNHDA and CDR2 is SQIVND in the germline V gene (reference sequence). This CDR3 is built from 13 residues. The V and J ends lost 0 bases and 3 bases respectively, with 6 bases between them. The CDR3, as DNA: TGTGCCAGTAGTATAGACAGGGGCTACGAGCAGTACTTC. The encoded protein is CASSIDRGYEQYF.

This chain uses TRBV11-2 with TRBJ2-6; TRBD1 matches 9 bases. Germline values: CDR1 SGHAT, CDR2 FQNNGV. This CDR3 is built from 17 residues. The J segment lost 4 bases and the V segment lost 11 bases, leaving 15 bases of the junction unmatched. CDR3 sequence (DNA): TGTGCCTCCCCGAGGGACAGGGCAGGTGAGGGGGCCAACGTCCTGACTTTC. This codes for CASPRDRAGEGANVLTF.

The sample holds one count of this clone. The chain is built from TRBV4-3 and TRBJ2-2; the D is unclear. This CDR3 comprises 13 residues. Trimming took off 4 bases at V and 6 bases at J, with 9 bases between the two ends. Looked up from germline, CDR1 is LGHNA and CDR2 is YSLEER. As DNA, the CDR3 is TGCGCCAGCAGCCCCCTCGGACCCGGGGAGCTGTTTTTT. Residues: CASSPLGPGELFF.

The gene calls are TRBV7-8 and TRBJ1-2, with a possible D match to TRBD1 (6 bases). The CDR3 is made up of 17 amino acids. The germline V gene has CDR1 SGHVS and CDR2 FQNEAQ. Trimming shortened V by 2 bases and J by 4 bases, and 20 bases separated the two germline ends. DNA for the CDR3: TGTGCCAGCAGCTTATTGCGGGGGGCGGGCTCGAGCTATGGCTACACCTTC. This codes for CASSLLRGAGSSYGYTF.

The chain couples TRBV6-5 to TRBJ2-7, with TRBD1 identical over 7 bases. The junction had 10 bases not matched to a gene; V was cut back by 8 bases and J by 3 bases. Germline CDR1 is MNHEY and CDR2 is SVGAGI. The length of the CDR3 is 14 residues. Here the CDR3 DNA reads TGTGCCAGCGCTGGGGACAGTCCTAGCTACGAGCAGTACTTC. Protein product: CASAGDSPSYEQYF.

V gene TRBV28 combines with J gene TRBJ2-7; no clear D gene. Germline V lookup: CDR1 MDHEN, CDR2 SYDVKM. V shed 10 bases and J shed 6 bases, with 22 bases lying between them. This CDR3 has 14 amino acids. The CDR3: CATRTEAVLFEQYF. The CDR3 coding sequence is TGTGCCACCCGCACAGAGGCAGTATTATTCGAGCAGTACTTC.